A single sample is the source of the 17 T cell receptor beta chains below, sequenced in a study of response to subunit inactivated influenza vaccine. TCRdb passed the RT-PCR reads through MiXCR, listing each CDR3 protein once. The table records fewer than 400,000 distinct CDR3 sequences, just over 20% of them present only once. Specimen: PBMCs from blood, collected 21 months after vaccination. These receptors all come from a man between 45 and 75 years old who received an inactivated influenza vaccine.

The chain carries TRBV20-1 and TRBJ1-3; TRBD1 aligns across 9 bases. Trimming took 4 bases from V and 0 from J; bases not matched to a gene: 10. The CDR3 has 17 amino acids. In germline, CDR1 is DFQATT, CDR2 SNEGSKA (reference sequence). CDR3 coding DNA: TGCAGTGCTATTCCCTGGACAGGGGCTAGCTCTGGAAACACCATATATTTT. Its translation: CSAIPWTGASSGNTIYF.

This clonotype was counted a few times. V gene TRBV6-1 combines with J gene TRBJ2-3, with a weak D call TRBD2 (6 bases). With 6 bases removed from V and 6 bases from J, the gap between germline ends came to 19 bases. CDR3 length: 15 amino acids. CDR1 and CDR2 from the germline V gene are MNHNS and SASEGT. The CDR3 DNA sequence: TGTGCCAGCAGACAAAGGGACGGGGGAAAGGATACGCAGTATTTT. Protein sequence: CASRQRDGGKDTQYF.

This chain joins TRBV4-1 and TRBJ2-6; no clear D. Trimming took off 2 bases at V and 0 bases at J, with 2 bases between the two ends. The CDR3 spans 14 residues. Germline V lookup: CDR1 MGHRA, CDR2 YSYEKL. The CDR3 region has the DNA TGCGCCAGCAGCCAAAACTCTGGGGCCAACGTCCTGACTTTC. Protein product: CASSQNSGANVLTF.

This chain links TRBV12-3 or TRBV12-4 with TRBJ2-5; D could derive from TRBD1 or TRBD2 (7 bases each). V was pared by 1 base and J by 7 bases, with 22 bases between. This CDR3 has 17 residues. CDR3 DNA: TGTGCCAGCAGTTTAGGACCGCGACCAGGGGGGGGTTCGACCCAGTACTTC. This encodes CASSLGPRPGGGSTQYF.

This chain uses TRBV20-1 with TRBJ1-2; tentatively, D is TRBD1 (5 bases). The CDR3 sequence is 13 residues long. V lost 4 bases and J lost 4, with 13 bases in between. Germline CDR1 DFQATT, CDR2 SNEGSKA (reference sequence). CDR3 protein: CSATPQDRYGYTF. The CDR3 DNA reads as TGCAGTGCTACACCACAGGACCGCTATGGCTACACCTTC.

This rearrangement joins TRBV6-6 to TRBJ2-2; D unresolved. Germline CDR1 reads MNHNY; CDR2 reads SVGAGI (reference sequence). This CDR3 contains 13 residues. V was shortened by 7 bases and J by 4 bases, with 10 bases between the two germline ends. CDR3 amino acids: CASIPQPTGELFF. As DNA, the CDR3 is TGTGCCAGCATACCCCAACCCACCGGGGAGCTGTTTTTT.

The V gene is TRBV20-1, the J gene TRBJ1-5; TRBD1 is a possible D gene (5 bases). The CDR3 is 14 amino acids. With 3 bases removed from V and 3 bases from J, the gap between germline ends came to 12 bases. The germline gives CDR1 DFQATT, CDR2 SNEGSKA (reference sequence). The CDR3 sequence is CSASDRQNNQPQHF. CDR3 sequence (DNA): TGCAGTGCTAGTGACCGACAGAACAATCAGCCCCAGCATTTT.

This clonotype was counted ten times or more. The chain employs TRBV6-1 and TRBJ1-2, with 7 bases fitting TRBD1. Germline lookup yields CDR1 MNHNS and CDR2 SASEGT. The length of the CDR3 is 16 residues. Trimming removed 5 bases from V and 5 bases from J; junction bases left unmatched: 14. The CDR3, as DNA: TGTGCCAGCAGTAGCGCGACAGGGACCGCTCGGTATGGCTACACCTTC. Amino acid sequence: CASSSATGTARYGYTF.

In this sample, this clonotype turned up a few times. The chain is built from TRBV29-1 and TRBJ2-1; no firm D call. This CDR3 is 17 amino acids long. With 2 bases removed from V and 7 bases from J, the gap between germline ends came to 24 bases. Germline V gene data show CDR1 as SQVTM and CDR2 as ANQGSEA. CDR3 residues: CSVENILGQITSNEQFF. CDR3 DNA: TGCAGCGTTGAAAATATCTTAGGGCAGATCACAAGTAATGAGCAGTTCTTC.

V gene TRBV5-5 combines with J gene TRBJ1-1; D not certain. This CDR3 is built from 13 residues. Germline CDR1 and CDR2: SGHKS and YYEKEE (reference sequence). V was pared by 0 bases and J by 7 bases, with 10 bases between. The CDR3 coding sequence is TGTGCCAGCAGCTTGGCCGCCCTGCGTGAAGCTTTCTTT. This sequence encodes CASSLAALREAFF.

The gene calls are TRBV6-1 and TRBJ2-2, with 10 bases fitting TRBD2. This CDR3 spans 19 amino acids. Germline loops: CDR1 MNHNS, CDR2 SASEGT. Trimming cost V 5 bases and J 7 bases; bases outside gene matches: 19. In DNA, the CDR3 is TGTGCCAGCAGTCTCTCCATTCTAGCGGGGGCCGTTGGCGACGGGGAGCTGTTTTTT. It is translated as CASSLSILAGAVGDGELFF.

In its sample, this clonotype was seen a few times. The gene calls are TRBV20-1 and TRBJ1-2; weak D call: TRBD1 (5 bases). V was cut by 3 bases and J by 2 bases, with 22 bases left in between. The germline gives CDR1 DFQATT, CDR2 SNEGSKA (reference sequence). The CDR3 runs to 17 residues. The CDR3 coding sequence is TGCAGTGCTAGTCGGGTCGGGGCGGTATTGGAAAACTATGGCTACACCTTC. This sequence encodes CSASRVGAVLENYGYTF.

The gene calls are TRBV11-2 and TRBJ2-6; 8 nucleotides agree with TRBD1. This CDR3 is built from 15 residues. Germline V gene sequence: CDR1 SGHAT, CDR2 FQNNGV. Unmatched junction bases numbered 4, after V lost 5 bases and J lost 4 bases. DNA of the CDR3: TGTGCCAGCAGCCAGGGGGCGACGGGGGCCAACGTCCTGACTTTC. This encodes CASSQGATGANVLTF.

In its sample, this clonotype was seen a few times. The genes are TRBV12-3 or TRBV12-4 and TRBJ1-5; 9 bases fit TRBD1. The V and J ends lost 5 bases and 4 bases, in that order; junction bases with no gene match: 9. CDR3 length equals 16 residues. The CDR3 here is CASSAATGGGNQPQHF. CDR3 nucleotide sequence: TGTGCCAGCAGTGCGGCGACAGGGGGTGGGAATCAGCCCCAGCATTTT.

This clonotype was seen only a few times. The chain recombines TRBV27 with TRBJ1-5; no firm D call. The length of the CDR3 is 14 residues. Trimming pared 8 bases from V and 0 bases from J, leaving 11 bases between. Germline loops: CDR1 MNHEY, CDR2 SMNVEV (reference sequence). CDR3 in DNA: TGTGCCAGCGGTAGACCACTTAGCAATCAGCCCCAGCATTTT. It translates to CASGRPLSNQPQHF.

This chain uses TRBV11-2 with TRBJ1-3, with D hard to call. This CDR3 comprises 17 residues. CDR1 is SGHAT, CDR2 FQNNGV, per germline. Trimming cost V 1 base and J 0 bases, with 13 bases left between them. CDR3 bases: TGTGCCAGCAGCTTAGGAAGGCTGGGCAACTCTGGAAACACCATATATTTT. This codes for CASSLGRLGNSGNTIYF.

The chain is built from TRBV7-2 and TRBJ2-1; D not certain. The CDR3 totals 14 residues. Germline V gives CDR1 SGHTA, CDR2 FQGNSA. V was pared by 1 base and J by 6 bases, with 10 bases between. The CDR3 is CASSLVISGNEQFF. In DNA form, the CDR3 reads TGTGCCAGCAGCTTAGTAATTTCTGGCAATGAGCAGTTCTTC.